This T cell receptor (beta chain) originates from a study of regulatory T cells in long-lasting Graves disease. Study outcomes and limitations: Possibly, accuracy suffered from the small sample size. Persistent Graves' patients showed reduced TCR diversity versus newly diagnosed patients.

This clonotype appeared a few times. Its antigen remains unidentified. Both iRepertoire HTBI primers and Arm-PCR of CDR3 regions were used to build the TCR beta libraries. TCRdb recomputed calls from the multiplex PCR reads with MiXCR, one row per CDR3 protein. In the table there are around 500,000 distinct CDR3 sequences, approximately 15% of which are singletons. The time point was: newly diagnosed GD, antithyroid drugs for less than 3 months. Extracted RNA from PBMCs served as the source of the TCR library. The sample also formed part of further work on T cells in Graves' hyperthyroidism and ophthalmopathy. That study adds: Also found in blood were most expanded thyroid clonotypes above 0.001.

The sequence was collected from a young man with Graves disease. The specimen comprised peripheral blood mononuclear cells (PBMCs), sampled at new diagnosis, from a patient treated with antithyroid drugs.

The CDR3 coding sequence is TGCGCCAGCAGCTTGCCGACAGGCCCCTCTGGAAACACCATATATTTT. It yields the protein CASSLPTGPSGNTIYF. The genes are TRBV5-1 and TRBJ1-3, with D perhaps matching TRBD1 (6 bases). Trimming took off 1 base at V and 0 bases at J, with 11 bases between the two ends. This CDR3 region has 16 residues. Germline loops: CDR1 SGHRS, CDR2 YFSETQ.